The entry that follows covers one TCR beta chain sequence. Its antigen is not known. Memory CD4+ cells were the fraction left after CD45RA+ naive selection. This sample is part of a study of shared clonotypes between healthy human individuals. Study results and limitations: Unshared clonotypes carried lower generation probabilities than those common to all four donors.

Germline V gives CDR1 SGHTA, CDR2 FQGNSA. The CDR3 has 16 amino acids. V was trimmed by 5 bases and J by 0 bases, leaving 14 bases between them. Sequencing used immunoSEQ multiplex PCR; TCRdb keeps in-frame clones, though not all of them. The data hold approximately 2.3 million clones, with 85% to 95% observed a single time. The TCR comes from a young man in good health. Some clones in this sample may be carry-over from other donors' samples. Material: naive CD4+ T cells from PBMCs. Stated subset: CD45RA+ positively selected. This chain links TRBV7-2 with TRBJ2-1, with a tentative D call TRBD2 (6 bases). The CDR3 reads CASSPGGVGSYNEQFF. CDR3 bases: TGTGCCAGCAGCCCTGGAGGGGTAGGCTCCTACAATGAGCAGTTCTTC.